This TCR beta chain is drawn from a study of PD-1 blockade in classical Hodgkin lymphoma. Findings and caveats of the study: Newly diagnosed patients reportedly trailed healthy donors in baseline TCR diversity. Complete responders possessed baseline diversity comparable to newly diagnosed patients. By C4D1 there was a significant rise in CD4+ TCR diversity but not in CD8+ TCR diversity.

The V and J ends lost 4 bases and 6 bases, in that order; junction bases with no gene match: 14. Germline loops: CDR1 SGHRS, CDR2 YFSETQ. The CDR3 covers 19 residues. Details on this clone: Its specificity is not known.

Sequencing used immunoSEQ multiplex PCR; TCRdb keeps in-frame clones, though not all of them. The sample yields tens of thousands of clones, approximately 88% seen once. Following autologous stem cell transplantation, relapse occurred in every patient, and exposure to brentuximab vedotin varied. The receptor was isolated from a human donor with classical Hodgkin lymphoma. This sequence joins TRBV5-1 and TRBJ2-2, with 14 bases matching TRBD2. The sample was peripheral blood mononuclear cells (PBMCs), taken at baseline. CDR3 loop: CASSVTPGLAGVGAGELFF. The CDR3 nucleotides are TGCGCCAGCAGCGTTACCCCGGGACTAGCGGGAGTCGGCGCCGGGGAGCTGTTTTTT.